This TCR beta chain was obtained from a study of blood T cells in healthy people across ages. Whole-study results and caveats: Diversity of TCR beta per million T cells declined in a roughly linear way with age. Estimates of diversity drawn from one million T cells were considered underestimates. Naive T cell percentage showed a strong correlation with the diversity of TCR beta.

The use of a sample-barcoded 5' primer and a J-beta primer mix characterized a second PCR of about 7 to 12 cycles. The template-switch adaptor was a 5' adaptor with 12 random nucleotides. It tagged each cDNA molecule. One entry per CDR3 protein results from TCRdb running MiXCR on the 5' RACE reads. The repertoire holds about 1.8 million distinct CDR3 sequences, with roughly 50% as singletons. Germline CDR1 reads SGHTA; CDR2 reads FQGNSA. The CDR3 consists of 12 residues. The germline V and J ends were trimmed by 1 base and 9 bases, with 9 bases remaining between them. About this clonotype: Its antigen is undetermined.

The sequence was collected from a woman aged 40-49 years in good health. The sample was blood. This sequence joins TRBV7-2 and TRBJ1-2; D remains unclear. The CDR3 DNA follows: TGTGCCAGCAGCTTAGATGGTCGAAGCTACACCTTC. Residues: CASSLDGRSYTF.